This T cell receptor (beta chain) was sequenced in a study of cytomegalovirus exposure and HLA in healthy donors. The J segment lost 5 bases and the V segment lost 2 bases, leaving 11 bases of the junction unmatched. Germline assignment: CDR1 KGHSH and CDR2 LQKENI. The CDR3 covers 16 residues. The primer mix had 60 Vbeta and 13 Jbeta primers. Assay used: immunoSEQ multiplex PCR; TCRdb lists only in-frame clones, some missing. The profile shows about 56,000 clones, about 80% of them singletons. Sequenced: PBMCs. V and J are TRBV18 and TRBJ2-5; 7 positions match TRBD2. This receptor was identified in a man between 35 and 55 years old in good health and CMV-seronegative. The CDR3 reads CASSPKVLAVSETQYF. The CDR3 DNA reads as TGTGCCAGCTCACCAAAGGTTCTAGCGGTTTCGGAGACCCAGTACTTC.